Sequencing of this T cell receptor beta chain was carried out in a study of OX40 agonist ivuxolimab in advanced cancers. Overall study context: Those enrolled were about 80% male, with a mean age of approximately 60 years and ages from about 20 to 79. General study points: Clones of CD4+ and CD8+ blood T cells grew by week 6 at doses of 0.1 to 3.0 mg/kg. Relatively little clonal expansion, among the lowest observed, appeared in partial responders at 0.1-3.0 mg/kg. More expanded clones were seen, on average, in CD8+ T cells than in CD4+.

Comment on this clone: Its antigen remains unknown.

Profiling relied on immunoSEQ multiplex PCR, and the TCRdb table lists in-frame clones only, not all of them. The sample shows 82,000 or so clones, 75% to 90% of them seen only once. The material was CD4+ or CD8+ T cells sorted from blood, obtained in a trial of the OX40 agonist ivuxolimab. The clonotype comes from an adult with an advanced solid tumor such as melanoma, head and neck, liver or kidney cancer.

Here the CDR3 DNA reads TGTGCCAGCAGTTACTCGAGAGGGACAGGGAACGTTATGCATTTT. Amino acids: CASSYSRGTGNVMHF. The gene calls are TRBV6-5 and TRBJ1-5; 9 positions agree with TRBD1. Germline-derived CDR1 and CDR2 are MNHEY and SVGAGI. V shed 0 bases, J shed 15 bases, and the junction held 12 bases outside the gene matches. The CDR3 spans 15 residues.